This T cell receptor (beta chain) originates from a study of shared clonotypes between healthy human individuals. A deep-level run was used for the assay. The sorted-subset replicate PCRs were given about 210 ng DNA, which is 27,000 or so T cell genomes. The protocol was immunoSEQ multiplex PCR, while the TCRdb copy is restricted to in-frame clones and leaves out a portion. This sample has millions of clones, with 85% to 95% found just once. With 7 bases removed from V and 4 bases from J, the gap between germline ends came to 13 bases. The CDR3 is made up of 13 amino acids. CDR1 and CDR2 from the germline V gene are MNHEY and SVGAGI.

The clonotype comes from a man younger than 30 in good health. The chain recombines TRBV6-5 with TRBJ1-1; no firm D call. Material for sequencing was naive CD4+ T cells sorted from blood. Subset indicated: CD45RA+ positively selected. The CDR3 DNA sequence: TGTGCCAGCATTCAGTCAAATCCCACTGAAGCTTTCTTT. It specifies CASIQSNPTEAFF.